What follows describes a single T cell receptor (beta chain). Its antigen is currently unknown. These data are taken from a study of cytomegalovirus exposure and HLA in healthy donors. Across the study: The roughly 130 validation repertoires used the same platform as the 650 to 800 first-cohort repertoires, a later analysis reported. Study outcomes and limitations: The dataset shows that most TCR sequences were rare, while some public TCRs occurred in many donors. Reported performance of the classifier showed diagnosis of cytomegalovirus status with high specificity and sensitivity. It was about 180 TCR beta chains that were listed as cytomegalovirus-associated.

The protocol was immunoSEQ multiplex PCR, while the TCRdb copy is restricted to in-frame clones and leaves out a portion. The sample has 150,000 or so clones; roughly 87% are singletons. Trimming cost V 4 bases and J 2 bases, with 11 bases left between them. CDR1 SGHTA and CDR2 FQGNSA come from the germline V gene. This CDR3 region has 14 residues. Sequencing input: PBMCs. This chain connects TRBV7-2 to TRBJ1-2; possible D gene TRBD1, 5 bases. The clonotype was recovered from a woman between 18 and 29 years old in good health and CMV-seropositive. CDR3 nucleotide sequence: TGTGCCAGCAGCTCCTGGAGGGGCAACTATGGCTACACCTTC. This sequence encodes CASSSWRGNYGYTF.